This entry is about one T cell receptor beta chain. CDR1 is SGHDN and CDR2 is FVKESK in the germline V gene. V lost 0 bases, J lost 2 bases, and 11 bases lay in between. This CDR3 spans 15 amino acids. These data come from a study of neoadjuvant anti-PD-1 for oral cavity cancer. Study summary: Before surgery, most patients got three to four biweekly 3 mg/kg nivolumab doses. Patients without progression got a fourth dose around day 43.

TCRdb keeps only in-frame clones here, not all; method: immunoSEQ multiplex PCR. The sample contains about 14,000 clones, 60% to 70% of which appear only once. Cohort: HPV-negative, locally advanced oral cavity squamous cell carcinoma patients. The receptor comes from a person aged 40 to 85 with oral cavity squamous cell carcinoma. The rearrangement uses TRBV14 and TRBJ2-7; D is uncertain. The sequences come from PBMCs, collected before nivolumab (anti-PD-1) treatment. The CDR3 is CASSQDEALPYEQYF. As DNA, the CDR3 is TGTGCCAGCAGCCAAGATGAGGCCCTACCCTACGAGCAGTACTTC.